The 23 T cell receptor beta chains below were found in one sample sequenced in a study of shared clonotypes between healthy human individuals. Profiling relied on immunoSEQ multiplex PCR, and the TCRdb table lists in-frame clones only, not all of them. Here the sample spans fewer than 650,000 clones, roughly four fifths being singletons. The specimen was PBMCs. These TCRs come from a woman aged 35 to 49 in good health. Some clones in this sample may be carry-over from other donors' samples.

This chain uses TRBV4-2 with TRBJ2-2; TRBD2 agrees at 11 bases. The CDR3 covers 18 residues. Germline V gene sequence: CDR1 LGHNA, CDR2 YNFKEQ. With 3 bases clipped from V and 6 bases from J, the junction kept 12 bases outside the gene matches. CDR3 in amino acids: CASSQIAGGPTGAGELFF. In DNA, the CDR3 is TGTGCCAGCAGCCAGATAGCGGGAGGGCCGACTGGCGCCGGGGAGCTGTTTTTT.

This sequence joins TRBV29-1 and TRBJ2-3, with 8 bases matching TRBD1. J gave up 2 bases and V 7 bases, and 11 bases lay outside the gene matches. This CDR3 spans 15 amino acids. Looked up from germline, CDR1 is SQVTM and CDR2 is ANQGSEA. The DNA of the CDR3 is TGCAGCGGTTTGGGGACAGGAAAAGACACAGATACGCAGTATTTT. Protein sequence: CSGLGTGKDTDTQYF.

The rearrangement uses TRBV10-3 and TRBJ2-1, with TRBD2 matching over 10 bases. CDR1 ENHRY and CDR2 SYGVKD come from the germline V gene. The V segment lost 6 bases and the J segment 7 bases; nucleotides outside the gene matches: 9. The CDR3 has 15 residues. CDR3 sequence (DNA): TGTGCCATCAGCCCCTTGGGGACTAGCGAAAATGAGCAGTTCTTC. It encodes CAISPLGTSENEQFF.

This sequence joins TRBV6-5 and TRBJ2-7; 10 nucleotides agree with TRBD1. Germline CDR1 and CDR2: MNHEY and SVGAGI. Trimming cost V 6 bases and J 1 base; bases outside gene matches: 6. There are 15 residues in the CDR3. In DNA form, the CDR3 reads TGTGCCAGCAGGAATGACAGGGGGCCATCCTACGAGCAGTACTTC. This sequence encodes CASRNDRGPSYEQYF.

In this sample, this clone turned up once. The chain combines TRBV29-1 with TRBJ2-7; D is possibly TRBD1 (6 bases). V gave up 5 bases and J gave up 0 bases, with 17 bases separating them. Germline CDR1 SQVTM, CDR2 ANQGSEA. The length of the CDR3 is 15 residues. The chain's CDR3 is CSVLRPGAVSYEQYF. The CDR3 DNA reads TGCAGCGTTCTCAGGCCAGGGGCGGTCTCCTACGAGCAGTACTTC.

The V and J genes are TRBV9 and TRBJ2-3, with TRBD2 matching 16 bases. The J segment lost 1 base and the V segment lost 3 bases, leaving 5 bases of the junction unmatched. CDR1 is SGDLS, CDR2 YYNGEE, per germline. The CDR3 spans 18 residues. CDR3 amino acids: CASSAGTSGRVRTDTQYF. CDR3 bases: TGTGCCAGCAGCGCGGGGACTAGCGGGAGGGTTCGCACAGATACGCAGTATTTT.

The chain employs TRBV5-6 and TRBJ1-4; no firm D call. The CDR3 contains 14 residues. Germline CDR1 reads SGHDT; CDR2 reads YYEEEE. V gave up 1 base and J gave up 4 bases, with 8 bases separating them. The CDR3 loop reads CASSLRQVNEKLFF. Written as DNA, the CDR3 is TGTGCCAGCAGCTTGCGGCAGGTTAATGAAAAACTGTTTTTT.

This clone showed up just once. The CDR3 is CASSPAAGGFTGELFF. In nucleotides, the CDR3 is TGTGCCAGCAGCCCCGCAGCGGGAGGTTTCACCGGGGAGCTGTTTTTT. This chain links TRBV11-1 with TRBJ2-2; TRBD2 matches at 9 bases. This CDR3 is built from 16 residues. After removal of 5 bases from V and 4 bases from J, the junction contained 8 bases not matched to a gene. Germline V gives CDR1 SGHAT, CDR2 FQDESV (reference sequence).

The chain links TRBV14 to TRBJ2-3; 8 bases fit TRBD2. The length of the CDR3 is 16 residues. CDR1 is SGHDN and CDR2 is FVKESK in the germline V gene. J lost 1 base, V lost 1 base, and 4 bases had no gene match. The CDR3 DNA reads as TGTGCCAGCAGCCAAGCTACGACTAGCGGCACAGATACGCAGTATTTT. It codes for CASSQATTSGTDTQYF.

The chain couples TRBV4-1 to TRBJ2-7, with 10 nucleotides matching TRBD2. In germline, CDR1 is MGHRA, CDR2 YSYEKL. V lost 4 bases to trimming and J lost 2 bases; unmatched junction nucleotides: 8. CDR3 length: 16 amino acids. The CDR3: CASSPREAGGAYEQYF. The CDR3 DNA follows: TGCGCCAGCAGCCCCAGGGAAGCGGGAGGGGCCTACGAGCAGTACTTC.

The chain uses TRBV28 and TRBJ2-5, with 8 bases fitting TRBD2. V shed 6 bases, J shed 4 bases, and the junction held 4 bases outside the gene matches. The CDR3 contains 13 residues. The germline V gene encodes CDR1 MDHEN and CDR2 SYDVKM. CDR3 region: CASSLGTRETQYF. CDR3 in DNA: TGTGCCAGCAGCCTCGGGACTAGAGAGACCCAGTACTTC.

This clone is a singleton in its sample. The chain joins TRBV4-2 to TRBJ2-1; D may be TRBD2 (6 bases). Per the germline V gene, CDR1 is LGHNA and CDR2 is YNFKEQ. Trimming shortened V by 2 bases and J by 7 bases, and 9 bases separated the two germline ends. CDR3 length: 13 residues. The CDR3: CASSQQTRNEQFF. The CDR3 region has the DNA TGTGCCAGCAGCCAACAGACTAGGAATGAGCAGTTCTTC.

The genes are TRBV5-4 and TRBJ1-5; D unresolved. The V and J ends lost 0 bases and 1 base respectively, with 8 bases between them. Germline CDR1 reads SGHNT; CDR2 reads YYREEE (reference sequence). This CDR3 region has 15 residues. CDR3 in DNA: TGTGCCAGCAGCTTGGACCCAAGAAGCAATCAGCCCCAGCATTTT. It specifies CASSLDPRSNQPQHF.

This chain joins TRBV10-2 and TRBJ2-5, with D perhaps given as TRBD1 or TRBD2 (5 bases each). The J call is in doubt because the DNA end fits TRBJ2-7 better. The CDR3 is 11 residues long. Germline CDR1 WSHSY, CDR2 SAAADI. The CDR3 loop reads CASSEGGEQYF. In DNA form, the CDR3 reads TGCGCCAGCAGTGAGGGGGGCGAGCAGTACTTC.

The chain recombines TRBV10-3 with TRBJ2-2; 8 positions match TRBD1. The trim removed 5 bases at V and 4 bases at J, leaving 9 bases unmatched. Germline lookup yields CDR1 ENHRY and CDR2 SYGVKD. The length of the CDR3 is 16 residues. The CDR3, as DNA: TGTGCCATCAGTACGTCGCAGGGGGCAGGCACCGGGGAGCTGTTTTTT. It is translated as CAISTSQGAGTGELFF.

This chain's CDR3 is CASGSTTHMTSGNGNEQFF. The CDR3 nucleotides read TGTGCTAGTGGTTCGACAACTCACATGACTAGCGGGAATGGCAATGAGCAGTTCTTC. This chain joins TRBV12-5 and TRBJ2-1; 11 bases map to TRBD2. Trimming at V came to 4 bases and at J to 6 bases, leaving 17 bases not matched to a gene. The CDR3 is made up of 19 amino acids. CDR1 and CDR2 from the germline V gene are LGHNT and FRNRAP.

The V and J genes are TRBV13 and TRBJ1-4; D is undetermined. This CDR3 region has 12 residues. In germline, CDR1 is PRHDT, CDR2 FYEKMQ (reference sequence). V lost 4 bases to trimming and J lost 4 bases, with 4 bases between them. The CDR3 DNA reads TGTGCCAGCAGCTCCCTTAATGAAAAACTGTTTTTT. Protein: CASSSLNEKLFF.

This clone has only a few counts. The genes are TRBV6-1 and TRBJ1-3, with D possibly TRBD1 on 6 matching bases. V dropped 0 bases and J dropped 4 bases, with 16 bases sitting between them. In germline, CDR1 is MNHNS, CDR2 SASEGT. The CDR3 spans 17 residues. The CDR3 protein is CASSEATGTSAGNTIYF. CDR3 nucleotide sequence: TGTGCCAGCAGTGAAGCAACCGGGACAAGTGCCGGAAACACCATATATTTT.

The chain uses TRBV5-1 and TRBJ2-7; D is unresolved. Looked up from germline, CDR1 is SGHRS and CDR2 is YFSETQ. The ends were cut back, 5 bases at V and 0 bases at J, with 9 bases in the middle. This CDR3 has 13 amino acids. The CDR3 is CASSPQPSYEQYF. The DNA for the CDR3 is TGCGCCAGCAGTCCCCAACCCTCCTACGAGCAGTACTTC.

The chain joins TRBV19 to TRBJ1-2; D unresolved. Germline V gene data show CDR1 as LNHDA and CDR2 as SQIVND (reference sequence). The CDR3 has 13 amino acids. V lost 6 bases and J 3 bases, leaving 11 bases between the germline ends. The CDR3 spells CASRQDGYYGYTF. CDR3 sequence (DNA): TGTGCCAGTAGGCAGGACGGATACTATGGCTACACCTTC.

V is TRBV7-2 and J is TRBJ1-1; D is perhaps TRBD1 (5 bases). Trimming took 2 bases from V and 4 from J, leaving 14 bases between them. The CDR3 consists of 15 residues. Germline loops: CDR1 SGHTA, CDR2 FQGNSA. The CDR3 is CASSLLPGTATEAFF. CDR3 in DNA: TGTGCCAGCAGCTTACTACCCGGGACGGCCACTGAAGCTTTCTTT.

The rearrangement uses TRBV19 and TRBJ1-1; TRBD1 matches at 9 bases. The CDR3 sequence is 16 residues long. CDR1 is LNHDA, CDR2 SQIVND, per germline (reference sequence). Trimming removed 4 bases from V and 4 bases from J; junction bases left unmatched: 10. The CDR3 DNA reads as TGTGCCAGTAGTACAACCGGGACAGGGATACGCACTGAAGCTTTCTTT. This translates into CASSTTGTGIRTEAFF.

The chain combines TRBV27 with TRBJ1-5; 7 bases line up with TRBD1. The CDR3 runs to 15 residues. Germline assignment: CDR1 MNHEY and CDR2 SMNVEV (reference sequence). The V segment lost 0 bases and the J segment 6 bases; nucleotides outside the gene matches: 5. DNA of the CDR3: TGTGCCAGCAGTTTATCCGCAGGGGGGGGTCAGCCCCAGCATTTT. Its translation is CASSLSAGGGQPQHF.